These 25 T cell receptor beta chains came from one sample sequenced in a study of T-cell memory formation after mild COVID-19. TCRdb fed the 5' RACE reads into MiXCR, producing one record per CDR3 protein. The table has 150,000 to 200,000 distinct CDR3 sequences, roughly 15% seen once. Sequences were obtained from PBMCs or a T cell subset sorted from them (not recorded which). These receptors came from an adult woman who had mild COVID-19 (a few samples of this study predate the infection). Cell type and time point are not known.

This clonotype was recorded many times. The DNA of the CDR3 is TGTGCCATCAGAGGGGACCCCGGGGAGCTGTTTTTT. Its protein is CAIRGDPGELFF. This chain connects TRBV10-3 to TRBJ2-2; the D call may be TRBD1 or TRBD2 (5 bases each). Trimming stripped 6 bases from V and 6 bases from J, with 8 bases between. CDR3 length: 12 residues. Germline CDR1 is ENHRY and CDR2 is SYGVKD.

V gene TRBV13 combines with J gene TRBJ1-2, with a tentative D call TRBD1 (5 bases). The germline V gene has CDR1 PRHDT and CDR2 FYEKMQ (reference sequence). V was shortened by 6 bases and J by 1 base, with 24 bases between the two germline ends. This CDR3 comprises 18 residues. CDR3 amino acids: CASRKLVSRDGINYGYTF. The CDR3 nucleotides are TGTGCCAGCAGAAAATTAGTGTCCCGGGACGGCATTAACTATGGCTACACCTTC.

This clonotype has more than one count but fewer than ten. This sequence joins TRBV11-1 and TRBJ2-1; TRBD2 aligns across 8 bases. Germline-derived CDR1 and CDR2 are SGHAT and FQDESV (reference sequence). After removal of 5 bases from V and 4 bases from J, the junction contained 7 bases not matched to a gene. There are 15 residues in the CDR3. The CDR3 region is CASSLRGGLYNEQFF. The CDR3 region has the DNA TGTGCCAGCAGCCTCCGGGGGGGACTATACAATGAGCAGTTCTTC.

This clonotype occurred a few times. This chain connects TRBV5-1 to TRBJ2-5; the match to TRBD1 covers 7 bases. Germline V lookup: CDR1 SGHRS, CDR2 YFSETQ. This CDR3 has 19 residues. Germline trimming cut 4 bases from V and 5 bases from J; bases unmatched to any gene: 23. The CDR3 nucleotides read TGCGCCAGCAGCCATCTTGGTGGGGAGTTGACAGGGAAGGGTGAGACCCAGTACTTC. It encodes CASSHLGGELTGKGETQYF.

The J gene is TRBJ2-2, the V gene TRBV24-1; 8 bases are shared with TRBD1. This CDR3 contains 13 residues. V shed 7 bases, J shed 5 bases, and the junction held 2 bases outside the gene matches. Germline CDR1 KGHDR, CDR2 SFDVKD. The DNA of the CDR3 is TGTGCCACCAGACAGGGGGGTACCGGGGAGCTGTTTTTT. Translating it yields CATRQGGTGELFF.

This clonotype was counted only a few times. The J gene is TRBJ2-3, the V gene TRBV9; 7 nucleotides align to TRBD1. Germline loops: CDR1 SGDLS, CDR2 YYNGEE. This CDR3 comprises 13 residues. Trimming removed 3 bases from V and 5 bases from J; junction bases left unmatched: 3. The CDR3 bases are TGTGCCAGCAGCGAGGGGGCCGGAGATACGCAGTATTTT. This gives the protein CASSEGAGDTQYF. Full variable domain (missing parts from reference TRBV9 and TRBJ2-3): DSGVTQTPKHLITATGQRVTLRCSPRSGDLSVYWYQQSLDQGLQFLIQYYNGEERAKGNILERFSAQQFPDLHSELNLSSLELGDSALYFCASSEGAGDTQYFGPGTRLTVL.

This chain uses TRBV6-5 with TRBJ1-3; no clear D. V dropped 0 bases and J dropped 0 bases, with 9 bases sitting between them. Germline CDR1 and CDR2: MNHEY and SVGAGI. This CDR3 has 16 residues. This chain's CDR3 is CASSYSRERSGNTIYF. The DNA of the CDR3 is TGTGCCAGCAGTTACTCGCGGGAACGCTCTGGAAACACCATATATTTT.

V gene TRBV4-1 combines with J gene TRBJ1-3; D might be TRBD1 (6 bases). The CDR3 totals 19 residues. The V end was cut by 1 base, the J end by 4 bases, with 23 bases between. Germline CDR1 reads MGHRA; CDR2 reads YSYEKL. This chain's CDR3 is CASSQAAPGFQGRGNTIYF. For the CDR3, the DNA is TGCGCCAGCAGCCAAGCCGCTCCCGGGTTCCAGGGGCGCGGAAACACCATATATTTT.

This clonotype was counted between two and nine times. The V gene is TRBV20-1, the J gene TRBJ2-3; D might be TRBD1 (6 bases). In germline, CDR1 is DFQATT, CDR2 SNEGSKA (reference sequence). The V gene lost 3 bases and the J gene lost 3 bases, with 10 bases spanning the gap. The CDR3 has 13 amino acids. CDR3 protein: CSASRQGTDTQYF. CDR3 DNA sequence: TGCAGTGCTAGCCGGCAGGGGACAGATACGCAGTATTTT.

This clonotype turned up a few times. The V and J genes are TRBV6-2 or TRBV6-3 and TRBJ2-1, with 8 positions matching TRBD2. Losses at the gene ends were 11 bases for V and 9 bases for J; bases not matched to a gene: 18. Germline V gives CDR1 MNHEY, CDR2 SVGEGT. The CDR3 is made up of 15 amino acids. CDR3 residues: CAVASGRAFPIEQFF. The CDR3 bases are TGTGCCGTAGCGTCCGGGAGGGCCTTCCCAATTGAGCAGTTCTTC.

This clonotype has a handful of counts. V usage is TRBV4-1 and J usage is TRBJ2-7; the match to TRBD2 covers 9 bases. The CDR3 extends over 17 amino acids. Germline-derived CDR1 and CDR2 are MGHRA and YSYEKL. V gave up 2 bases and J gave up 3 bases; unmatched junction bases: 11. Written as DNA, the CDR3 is TGCGCCAGCAGCCAAAGCTTAGGAGCGGGGGGAAGCTACGAGCAGTACTTC. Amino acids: CASSQSLGAGGSYEQYF.

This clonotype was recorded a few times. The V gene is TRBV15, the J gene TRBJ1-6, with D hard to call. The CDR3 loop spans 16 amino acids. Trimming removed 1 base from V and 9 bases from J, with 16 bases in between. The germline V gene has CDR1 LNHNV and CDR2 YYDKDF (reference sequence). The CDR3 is CATSRAGGLLGSPLHF. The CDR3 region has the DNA TGTGCCACCAGCAGAGCCGGCGGCTTGCTCGGTTCACCCCTCCACTTT.

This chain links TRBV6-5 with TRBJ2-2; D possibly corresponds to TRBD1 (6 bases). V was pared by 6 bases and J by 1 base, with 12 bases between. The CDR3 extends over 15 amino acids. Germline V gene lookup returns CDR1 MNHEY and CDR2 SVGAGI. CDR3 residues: CASRPPGQNTGELFF. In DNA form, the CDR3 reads TGTGCCAGCAGGCCACCGGGACAGAACACCGGGGAGCTGTTTTTT.

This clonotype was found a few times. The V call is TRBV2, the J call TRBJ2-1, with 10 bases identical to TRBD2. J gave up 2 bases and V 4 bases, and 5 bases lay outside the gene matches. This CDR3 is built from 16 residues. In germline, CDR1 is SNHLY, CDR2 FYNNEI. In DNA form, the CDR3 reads TGTGCCAGCAGTGTCGTAGCGGGGGGCCCCTACAATGAGCAGTTCTTC. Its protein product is CASSVVAGGPYNEQFF.

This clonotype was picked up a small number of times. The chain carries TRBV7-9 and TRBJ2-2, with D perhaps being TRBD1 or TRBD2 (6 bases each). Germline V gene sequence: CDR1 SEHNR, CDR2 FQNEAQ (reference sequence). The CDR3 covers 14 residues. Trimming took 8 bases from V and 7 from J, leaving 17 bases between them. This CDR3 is CASGIRGRDGELFF. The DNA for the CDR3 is TGTGCCAGCGGGATCCGGGGGCGTGACGGGGAGCTGTTTTTT.

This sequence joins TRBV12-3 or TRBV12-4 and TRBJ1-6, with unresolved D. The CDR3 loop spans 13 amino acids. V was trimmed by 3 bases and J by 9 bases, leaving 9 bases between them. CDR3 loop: CASSFGRRSPLHF. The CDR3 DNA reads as TGTGCCAGCAGTTTCGGGAGGCGTTCACCCCTCCACTTT.

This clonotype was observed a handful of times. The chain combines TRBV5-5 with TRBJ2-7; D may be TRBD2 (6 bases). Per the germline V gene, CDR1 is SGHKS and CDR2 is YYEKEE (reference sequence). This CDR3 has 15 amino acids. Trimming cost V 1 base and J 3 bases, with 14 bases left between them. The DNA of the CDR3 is TGTGCCAGCAGCTTGACTAGCCTGACCTACTACGAGCAGTACTTC. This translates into CASSLTSLTYYEQYF. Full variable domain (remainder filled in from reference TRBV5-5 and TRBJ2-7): DAGVTQSPTHLIKTRGQQVTLRCSPISGHKSVSWYQQVLGQGPQFIFQYYEKEERGRGNFPDRFSARQFPNYSSELNVNALLLGDSALYLCASSLTSLTYYEQYFGPGTRLTVT.

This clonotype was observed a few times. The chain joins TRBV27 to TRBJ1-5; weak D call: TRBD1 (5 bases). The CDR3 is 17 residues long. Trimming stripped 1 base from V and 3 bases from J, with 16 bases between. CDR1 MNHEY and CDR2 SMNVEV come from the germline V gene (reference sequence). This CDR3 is CASSLWSGRGTNQPQHF. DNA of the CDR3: TGTGCCAGCAGTTTATGGTCTGGCCGGGGGACCAATCAGCCCCAGCATTTT.

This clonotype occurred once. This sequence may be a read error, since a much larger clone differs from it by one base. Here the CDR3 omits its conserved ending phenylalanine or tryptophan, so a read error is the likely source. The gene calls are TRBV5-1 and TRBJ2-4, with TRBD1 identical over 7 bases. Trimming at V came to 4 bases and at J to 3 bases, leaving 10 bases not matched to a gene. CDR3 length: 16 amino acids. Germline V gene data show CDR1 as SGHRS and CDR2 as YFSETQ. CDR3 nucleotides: TGCGCCAGCAGCCCCGGGACAGACGATGGCAAAAACATTCAGTACTTA. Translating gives CASSPGTDDGKNIQYL.

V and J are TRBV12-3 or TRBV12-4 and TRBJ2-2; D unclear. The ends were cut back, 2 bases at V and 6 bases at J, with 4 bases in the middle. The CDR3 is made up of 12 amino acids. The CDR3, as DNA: TGTGCCAGCAGTTTAATCTCCGGGGAGCTGTTTTTT. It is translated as CASSLISGELFF.

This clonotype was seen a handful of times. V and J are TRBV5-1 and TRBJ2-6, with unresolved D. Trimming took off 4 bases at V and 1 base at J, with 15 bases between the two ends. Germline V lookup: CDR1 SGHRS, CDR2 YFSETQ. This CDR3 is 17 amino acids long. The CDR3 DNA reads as TGCGCCAGCAGCGCATCGGTTCGGGCTTCTGGGGCCAACGTCCTGACTTTC. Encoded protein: CASSASVRASGANVLTF.

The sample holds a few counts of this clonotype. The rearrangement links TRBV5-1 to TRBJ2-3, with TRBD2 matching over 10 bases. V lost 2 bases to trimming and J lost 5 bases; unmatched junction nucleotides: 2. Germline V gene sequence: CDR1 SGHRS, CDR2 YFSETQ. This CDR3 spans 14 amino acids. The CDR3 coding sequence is TGCGCCAGCAGCTTAGCGGGAGGGCAAGATACGCAGTATTTT. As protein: CASSLAGGQDTQYF.

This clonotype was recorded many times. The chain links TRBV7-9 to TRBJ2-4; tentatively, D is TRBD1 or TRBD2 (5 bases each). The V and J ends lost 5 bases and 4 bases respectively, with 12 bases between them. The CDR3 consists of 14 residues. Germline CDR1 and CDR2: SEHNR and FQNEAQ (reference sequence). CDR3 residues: CASSGDPGKNIQYF. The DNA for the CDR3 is TGTGCCAGCAGCGGGGACCCTGGAAAAAACATTCAGTACTTC. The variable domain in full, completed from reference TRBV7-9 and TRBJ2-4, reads DTGVSQNPRHKITKRGQNVTFRCDPISEHNRLYWYRQTLGQGPEFLTYFQNEAQLEKSRLLSDRFSAERPKGSFSTLEIQRTEQGDSAMYLCASSGDPGKNIQYFGAGTRLSVL.

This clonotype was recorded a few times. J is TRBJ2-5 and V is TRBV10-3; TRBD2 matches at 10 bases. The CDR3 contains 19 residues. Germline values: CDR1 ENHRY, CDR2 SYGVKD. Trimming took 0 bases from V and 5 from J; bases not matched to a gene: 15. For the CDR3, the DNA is TGTGCCATCAGTGAGTCGAGGCTAGCGGGAGCAACAACGAGGGAGACCCAGTACTTC. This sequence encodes CAISESRLAGATTRETQYF.

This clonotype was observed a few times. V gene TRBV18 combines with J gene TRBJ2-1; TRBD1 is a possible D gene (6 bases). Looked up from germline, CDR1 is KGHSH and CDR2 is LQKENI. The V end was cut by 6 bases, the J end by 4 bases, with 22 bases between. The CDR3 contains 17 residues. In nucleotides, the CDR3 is TGTGCCAGCTCCCCCTTGGGGGCGGGCGGAGTTTACAATGAGCAGTTCTTC. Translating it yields CASSPLGAGGVYNEQFF.